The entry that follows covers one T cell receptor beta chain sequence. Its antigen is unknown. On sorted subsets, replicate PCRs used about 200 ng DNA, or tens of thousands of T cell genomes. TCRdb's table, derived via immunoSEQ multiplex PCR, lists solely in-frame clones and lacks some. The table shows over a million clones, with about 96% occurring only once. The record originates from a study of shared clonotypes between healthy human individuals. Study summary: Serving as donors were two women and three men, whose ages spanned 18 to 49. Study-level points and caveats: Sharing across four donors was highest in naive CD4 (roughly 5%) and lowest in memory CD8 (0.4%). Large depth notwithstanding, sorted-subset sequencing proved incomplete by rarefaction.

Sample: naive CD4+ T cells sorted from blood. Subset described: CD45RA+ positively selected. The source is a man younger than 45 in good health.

CDR3: CATSRVPGTRGEETQYF. CDR3 sequence (DNA): TGTGCCACCAGCAGAGTCCCCGGGACACGGGGTGAGGAGACCCAGTACTTC. J is TRBJ2-5 and V is TRBV15; the D gene is possibly TRBD1 (6 bases). V gave up 1 base and J gave up 5 bases, with 20 bases separating them. From germline, CDR1 is LNHNV and CDR2 YYDKDF (reference sequence). This CDR3 region has 17 residues.